This T cell receptor beta chain was retrieved from a study of T-cell memory formation after mild COVID-19. Findings of the study overall: A balance of CD4 and CD8 characterized clones contracting day 15 to 85, whereas later expanders leaned CD4+. CD8+ contracting clones occupied EMRA, while CD4+ ones occupied mainly CM and EM. That cross-reactive memory joined was suggested by some responding clones appearing in pre-infection memory.

The V gene's germline CDR1 is SNHLY and CDR2 FYNNEI. This CDR3 has 15 residues. V lost 2 bases and J lost 2, with 12 bases in between. This clonotype occurred a few times. The antigen is undetermined. TCRdb ran MiXCR on the 5' RACE reads and lists one entry per CDR3 protein. The sample lists fewer than 700,000 distinct CDR3 sequences; 20% to 25% were seen once. This sequence originates from an adult woman who had mild COVID-19 (a few samples of this study predate the infection). Cell type and time point are not known. The chain employs TRBV2 and TRBJ1-2, with D hard to call. The specimen was PBMCs or a T cell subset sorted from them (not recorded which). The CDR3 protein is CASSEIGSTNYGYTF. The CDR3 bases are TGTGCCAGCAGTGAAATCGGCTCCACGAACTATGGCTACACCTTC.